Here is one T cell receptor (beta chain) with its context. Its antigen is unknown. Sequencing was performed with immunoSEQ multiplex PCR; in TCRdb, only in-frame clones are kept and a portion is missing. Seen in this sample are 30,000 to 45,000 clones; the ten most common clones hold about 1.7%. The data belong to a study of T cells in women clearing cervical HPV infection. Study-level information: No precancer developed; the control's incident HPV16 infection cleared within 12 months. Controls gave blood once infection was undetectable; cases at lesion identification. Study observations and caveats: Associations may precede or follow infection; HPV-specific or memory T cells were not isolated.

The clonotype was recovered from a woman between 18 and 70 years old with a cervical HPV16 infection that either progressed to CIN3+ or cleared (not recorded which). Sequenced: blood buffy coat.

CDR3 bases read: TGTGCTAGTGGTTTGACAAACTACGAG. Protein product: CASGLTNYE. The entire CDR3 is CASGLTNYEQYF. The chain has TRBV12-5 and TRBJ2-7; D gene unclear. The read halts 3 residues ahead of the CDR3 end, with the missing end drawn from the germline J gene. The CDR3 totals 12 residues. The V and J ends lost 2 bases and 3 bases respectively, with 5 bases between them. Germline V gene sequence: CDR1 LGHNT, CDR2 FRNRAP.